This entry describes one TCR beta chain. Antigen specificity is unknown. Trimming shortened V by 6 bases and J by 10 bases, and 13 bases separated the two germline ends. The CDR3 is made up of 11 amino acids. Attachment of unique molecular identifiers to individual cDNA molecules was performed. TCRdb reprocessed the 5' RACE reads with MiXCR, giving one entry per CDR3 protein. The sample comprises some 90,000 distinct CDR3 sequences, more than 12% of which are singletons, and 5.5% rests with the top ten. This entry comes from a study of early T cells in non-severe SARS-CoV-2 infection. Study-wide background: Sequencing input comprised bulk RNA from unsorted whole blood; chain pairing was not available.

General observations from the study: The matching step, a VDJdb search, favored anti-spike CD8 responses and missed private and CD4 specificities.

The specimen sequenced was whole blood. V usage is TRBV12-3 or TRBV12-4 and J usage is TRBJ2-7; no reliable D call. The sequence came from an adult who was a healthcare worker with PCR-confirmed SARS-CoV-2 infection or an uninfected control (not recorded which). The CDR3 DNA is TGTGCCAGCAGCCACGAGTCTTCCCAGTACTTC. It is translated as CASSHESSQYF.